The present T cell receptor (beta chain) was sequenced within a study of blood T cell repertoires in COVID-19. Sequencing was performed with immunoSEQ multiplex PCR; in TCRdb, only in-frame clones are kept and a portion is missing. The repertoire holds about 240,000 clones, approximately 87% seen once, with roughly 6.3% in the top ten. The CDR3 is 15 residues long. Germline-derived CDR1 and CDR2 are LNHDA and SQIVND (reference sequence). V lost 10 bases to trimming and J lost 3 bases; unmatched junction nucleotides: 8. The TCR sequence derives from a man between 60 and 70 years old with acute or convalescent COVID-19. The chain employs TRBV19 and TRBJ1-5; 11 bases fit TRBD1. The sequencing input was peripheral blood. This CDR3 is CATDRDRGFNQPQHF. The CDR3 coding sequence is TGTGCCACCGACCGGGACAGGGGGTTCAATCAGCCCCAGCATTTT.